This TCR beta chain is from a study of T cells after posttransplantation cyclophosphamide. Study-level findings and limits: Tissue-infiltrating T cells from skin or gut overlapped little with blood T cells.

Only in-frame clones appear in the TCRdb table, and some are missing; sequencing was by immunoSEQ multiplex PCR. Of about 22,000 clones listed, 70% to 90% are singletons. Methotrexate plus calcineurin inhibitor accompanied controls' myeloablative marrow transplants; sampling was 1 year later. This CDR3 has 11 amino acids. CDR1 and CDR2 from the germline V gene are SGHVS and FNYEAQ. V lost 8 bases, J lost 8 bases, and 12 bases lay in between. Comment on this clone: Antigen specificity is unknown.

This chain joins TRBV7-6 and TRBJ1-2; D is unresolved. The sequence derives from a female patient aged 50-60 years who received an allogeneic stem cell transplant from an unrelated donor, was CMV-positive, and had chronic GVHD only. Some T cells may be supplied by the graft donor. The material sequenced was PBMCs, taken after an allogeneic stem cell transplant with a calcineurin inhibitor and methotrexate. The CDR3 spells CASGGGGGYTF. DNA for the CDR3: TGTGCCAGCGGCGGCGGAGGAGGCTACACCTTC.